This entry is about one T cell receptor beta chain. At one end, the junction sequence differs from germline, possibly due to a read error. Bulk TCR libraries used previously described methods and listed TCR primers. MiXCR, applied by TCRdb to the PCR reads, yields one record per CDR3 protein. This table holds roughly 300,000 distinct CDR3 sequences, roughly 24% found once. This sample was taken from a study of molecular identifiers for immune sequencing clone quantification. This CDR3 spans 16 amino acids. Per the germline V gene, CDR1 is SGDLS and CDR2 is YYNGEE. Sequencing used naive CD8+ T cells from blood, with Jurkat cell RNA spiked in. The subset was: FACS-sorted CD8+CD4-CCR7+CD45RA+ naive T cells. The gene calls are TRBV9 and TRBJ1-1; D is possibly TRBD1 (6 bases). The source of this sequence is a human donor in good health. Some libraries in this study had Jurkat cell RNA spiked in. In DNA form, the CDR3 reads TGTGCCACCAGCCCTCAAGGGGGGGGGGAGAACACTGAAGCTTTCTTT. It translates to CATSPQGGGENTEAFF.